This is a list of T cell receptor beta chains from one sample in a study of regulatory and conventional T cells in RAG deficiency. Profiled with immunoSEQ multiplex PCR; TCRdb holds only in-frame clones, not every one. The repertoire holds about 6,700 clones, with 82% as singletons. This same sample was also part of a study on regulatory T cells.

The sequenced sample consisted of CD8+ T cells sorted from blood. The receptors come from a human donor in good health. Each CDR3 is given with its conserved first and last residue. The order of the fields is V gene, J gene, D gene, clone size, CDR3 protein, CDR3 DNA. A D gene is named only where the DNA matches it firmly. The listing skips clone size in some rows; elsewhere it reads once, few, many or a size class.

>TRBV14|TRBJ1-6|-|-
CASSQGSRDYSPLHF
TGTGCCAGCAGCCAAGGGTCCAGGGATTATTCACCCCTCCACTTT
>TRBV21-1|TRBJ2-7|-|-
CASGDSADYEQYF
TGTGCCAGCGGTGACAGTGCCGACTACGAGCAGTACTTC
>TRBV6-4|TRBJ1-1|-|-
CASSESEYGTEAFF
TGTGCCAGCAGTGAAAGTGAGTACGGGACTGAAGCTTTCTTT
>TRBV4-1|TRBJ1-1|-|-
CASSQGAGSEAFF
TGCGCCAGCAGCCAAGGGGCGGGCAGTGAAGCTTTCTTT
>TRBV5-4|TRBJ1-2|-|-
CASSWRHEINYGYTF
TGTGCCAGCAGCTGGCGACACGAAATTAACTATGGCTACACCTTC
>TRBV10-2|TRBJ1-2|-|-
CASSDGRNYGYTF
TGCGCCAGCAGTGACGGACGTAACTATGGCTACACCTTC
>TRBV12-5|TRBJ2-7|-|few
CASTDGLYEQYF
TGTGCTAGTACGGACGGGCTCTACGAGCAGTACTTC
>TRBV19|TRBJ2-1|TRBD2|-
CASSIDGLAGNEQFF
TGTGCCAGTAGTATAGACGGACTAGCGGGGAATGAGCAGTTCTTC
>TRBV4-1|TRBJ2-3|TRBD2|-
CASSQDTLAGPTDTQYF
TGCGCCAGCAGCCAAGATACCCTAGCGGGGCCCACAGATACGCAGTATTTT
>TRBV14|TRBJ1-2|-|-
CASSQTGNYGYTF
TGTGCCAGCAGCCAAACAGGGAACTATGGCTACACCTTC
>TRBV7-8|TRBJ1-5|-|-
CASSLLEVRDSNQPQHF
TGTGCCAGCAGCTTATTGGAGGTTAGGGATAGCAATCAGCCCCAGCATTTT
>TRBV13|TRBJ2-1|-|-
CASSLGRPNEQFF
TGTGCCAGCAGCTTAGGTAGGCCCAATGAGCAGTTCTTC
>TRBV29-1|TRBJ1-5|TRBD1|-
CSVQPGQAGQPQHF
TGCAGCGTTCAGCCGGGACAGGCTGGTCAGCCCCAGCATTTT
>TRBV4-2|TRBJ1-1|-|-
CASSQTEWTAEAFF
TGTGCCAGCAGCCAAACAGAATGGACCGCTGAAGCTTTCTTT
>TRBV4-1|TRBJ2-7|-|few
CASSEAHEQYF
TGCGCCAGCAGCGAAGCCCACGAGCAGTACTTC
>TRBV4-1|TRBJ1-2|-|-
CASSQVPGAGGYTF
TGCGCCAGCAGCCAAGTCCCGGGGGCGGGTGGCTACACCTTC
>TRBV9|TRBJ1-5|TRBD1|-
CASSVTGDSQPQHF
TGTGCCAGCAGCGTAACAGGGGACAGTCAGCCCCAGCATTTT
>TRBV7-9|TRBJ2-7|TRBD1|once
CASSGTGGSEQYF
TGTGCCAGCAGCGGGACAGGGGGAAGCGAGCAGTACTTC
>TRBV28|TRBJ1-1|TRBD1|-
CASSLPGQNMNTEAFF
TGTGCCAGCAGCCTCCCGGGACAGAACATGAACACTGAAGCTTTCTTT
>TRBV6-6|TRBJ2-6|-|-
CASSYSGGANVLTF
TGTGCCAGCAGTTACTCAGGTGGGGCCAACGTCCTGACTTTC
>TRBV10-1|TRBJ1-1|-|-
CASSESLRTEAFF
TGCGCCAGCAGTGAGTCTCTGAGAACTGAAGCTTTCTTT
>TRBV19|TRBJ1-1|TRBD1|-
CASGTGPNTEAFF
TGTGCCAGTGGGACAGGTCCGAACACTGAAGCTTTCTTT
>TRBV5-1|TRBJ1-1|-|-
CASSSVQGRNTEAFF
TGCGCCAGCAGCTCCGTTCAAGGTAGAAACACTGAAGCTTTCTTT
>TRBV7-3|TRBJ2-2|-|once
CASSSGTPNTGELFF
TGTGCCAGCAGCTCCGGGACACCCAACACCGGGGAGCTGTTTTTT
>TRBV30|TRBJ1-2|-|-
CAWQGVSNGYTF
TGTGCCTGGCAGGGTGTCTCGAATGGCTACACCTTC
>TRBV5-6|TRBJ2-7|-|once
CASSLSGDYEQYF
TGTGCCAGCAGCTTGTCAGGGGACTACGAGCAGTACTTC
>TRBV5-4|TRBJ2-3|TRBD2|once
CASSQTSGTSDTQYF
TGTGCCAGCAGCCAGACTAGCGGAACTTCCGATACGCAGTATTTT
>TRBV6-9|TRBJ2-3|TRBD2|-
CASRMSGGDTDTQYF
TGTGCCAGCAGAATGAGCGGGGGGGACACAGATACGCAGTATTTT
>TRBV28|TRBJ2-2|-|-
CASSLGYTGTTGELFF
TGTGCCAGCAGTTTAGGGTACACAGGGACGACCGGGGAGCTGTTTTTT
>TRBV9|TRBJ1-1|-|-
CASGGGNTEAFF
TGTGCCAGTGGGGGGGGAAACACTGAAGCTTTCTTT
>TRBV6-5|TRBJ1-5|-|-
CASSYNWQTNQPQHF
TGTGCCAGCAGTTATAATTGGCAGACTAATCAGCCCCAGCATTTT
>TRBV5-6|TRBJ1-2|-|-
CASSFRAGSNYGYTF
TGTGCCAGCAGCTTTCGGGCAGGGTCGAACTATGGCTACACCTTC
>TRBV5-1|TRBJ2-5|-|once
CASSPGSGFQETQYF
TGCGCCAGCAGCCCCGGTTCGGGGTTTCAAGAGACCCAGTACTTC
>TRBV27|TRBJ2-7|-|-
CASSHGLLYEQYF
TGTGCCAGCAGTCATGGACTCCTTTACGAGCAGTACTTC
>TRBV7-9|TRBJ1-2|TRBD1|few
CASSVPGGLAYGYTF
TGTGCCAGCAGCGTCCCAGGGGGCCTTGCCTATGGCTACACCTTC
>TRBV19|TRBJ1-1|-|-
CASRMRDGPPYTEAFF
TGTGCCAGTCGCATGAGGGACGGTCCACCCTACACTGAAGCTTTCTTT
>TRBV7-3|TRBJ2-2|TRBD2|-
CASSLGVSGVTGELFF
TGTGCCAGCAGCTTAGGTGTTAGCGGGGTGACGGGGGAGCTGTTTTTT
>TRBV5-8|TRBJ2-5|-|-
CASSSWPQYF
TGTGCCAGCAGCTCGTGGCCCCAGTACTTC
>TRBV7-3|TRBJ2-3|TRBD2|-
CASSLFAGVADTQYF
TGTGCCAGCAGCTTATTTGCGGGGGTCGCAGATACGCAGTATTTT
>TRBV4-3|TRBJ2-7|-|-
CASSPRTGYDYEQYF
TGCGCCAGCAGCCCCCGAACGGGGTACGACTACGAGCAGTACTTC